The 5 T cell receptor beta chains below were found in one sample sequenced in a study of post-analysis software for immune sequencing data (dated by TCRdb to the mid-2010s). To prepare the library, PCR was applied. The instrument given in TCRdb is Illumina HiSeq 2500. To reduce PCR and sequencing biases, unique molecular identifiers were built into the TCR beta cDNA libraries. Starting from the raw public reads, TCRdb applied fastp trimming at Q25, assembled clones with MiXCR and retained in-frame beta chains. Rows are combined by CDR3 protein, so each entry shows the most common genes and DNA. The sample yields some 690,000 distinct CDR3 sequences; 55% to 60% were counted once. About 11% of the sample rests with the top ten. These TCRs are of unknown antigen specificity. Overall results and qualifications from the work: Several TRBV segments, including TRBV5-6, TRBV5-1 and TRBV20-1, were significantly more frequent in patients than controls.

The source material was blood. Receptor source: a girl aged 2 to 10 with multiple sclerosis.

V usage is TRBV20-1 and J usage is TRBJ1-5; D gene unclear. This CDR3 comprises 13 residues. The germline V and J ends were trimmed by 6 bases and 11 bases, with 20 bases remaining between them. Germline V gene lookup returns CDR1 DFQATT and CDR2 SNEGSKA (reference sequence). This CDR3 reads CSAPDLAGEAQHF. The CDR3 region has the DNA TGCAGTGCCCCGGACTTGGCCGGGGAGGCCCAGCATTTT.

This sequence joins TRBV29-1 and TRBJ2-7; the match to TRBD1 covers 9 bases. The CDR3 runs to 11 residues. V dropped 8 bases and J dropped 5; count of bases not matched to a gene: 4. The germline V gene encodes CDR1 SQVTM and CDR2 ANQGSEA. The CDR3 DNA is TGCAGCCGGGGACAGGGCGACGAGCAGTACTTC. Translated, it gives CSRGQGDEQYF.

This chain connects TRBV5-8 to TRBJ2-5; 7 bases line up with TRBD2. Gene TRBJ2-7 matches the end of the DNA better, so the J call may be wrong. The CDR3 runs 16 residues. Germline CDR1 reads SGHTS; CDR2 reads YDEGEE. The CDR3 nucleotides are TGTGCCAGCAGCTTACCCCGGGGAGGGGTCGGCTACGAGCAGTACTTC. This translates into CASSLPRGGVGYEQYF.

The chain uses TRBV6-5 and TRBJ2-1; 7 nucleotides line up with TRBD1. CDR3 length: 15 residues. Trimming took 5 bases from V and 4 from J; bases not matched to a gene: 8. CDR1 is MNHEY and CDR2 is SVGAGI in the germline V gene. Written as DNA, the CDR3 is TGTGCCAGCAGTCGCGACAGGGATAAATACAATGAGCAGTTCTTC. It translates to CASSRDRDKYNEQFF.

The gene calls are TRBV12-3 or TRBV12-4 and TRBJ1-6; D is undetermined. V shed 0 bases and J shed 4 bases, with 16 bases lying between them. CDR3 length: 18 amino acids. The CDR3 is CASSLAVPNTPYNSPLHF. Here the CDR3 DNA reads TGTGCCAGCAGTTTAGCGGTTCCAAACACTCCGTATAATTCACCCCTCCACTTT.